The next 19 T cell receptor beta chains were all read from a single sample in a study of cytomegalovirus exposure and HLA in healthy donors. Profiled with immunoSEQ multiplex PCR; TCRdb holds only in-frame clones, not every one. The data contain some 150,000 clones, about 86% of them singletons. The sequenced material came from PBMCs. The receptors here all came from a human donor in good health.

The rearrangement uses TRBV6-4 and TRBJ2-2, with D maybe TRBD1 (6 bases). This CDR3 region has 16 residues. The V gene's germline CDR1 is MRHNA and CDR2 SNTAGT. The ends were cut back, 2 bases at V and 6 bases at J, with 16 bases in the middle. The CDR3 DNA reads TGTGCCAGCAGTGACGTCGGAAGGGGGTACCCCGGGGAGCTGTTTTTT. This translates into CASSDVGRGYPGELFF.

This clone was detected only a few times. The J gene is TRBJ1-1, the V gene TRBV28; 9 bases match TRBD1. In germline, CDR1 is MDHEN, CDR2 SYDVKM. The CDR3 covers 13 residues. V lost 6 bases, J lost 3 bases, and 2 bases stayed unmatched. CDR3 DNA: TGTGCCAGCAGGGGACAGGGTGACACTGAAGCTTTCTTT. Translated: CASRGQGDTEAFF.

The chain has TRBV30 and TRBJ1-3; D not resolved. The CDR3 runs to 13 residues. CDR1 and CDR2 from the germline V gene are GTSNPN and SVGIG (reference sequence). The V gene lost 8 bases and the J gene lost 0 bases, with 11 bases spanning the gap. The DNA for the CDR3 is TGTGCCCGTACAGTCAACTCTGGAAACACCATATATTTT. Amino acids: CARTVNSGNTIYF.

The V and J genes are TRBV6-6 and TRBJ2-7; no clear D. The germline CDR1 and CDR2 sequences are MNHNY and SVGAGI (reference sequence). This CDR3 is built from 16 residues. V was clipped by 2 bases and J by 2 bases, with 16 bases between them. The CDR3 DNA reads as TGTGCCAGCAGTTACGTGGTTCTGGCCAAAGCCTACGAGCAGTACTTC. Amino acids: CASSYVVLAKAYEQYF.

V usage is TRBV2 and J usage is TRBJ2-2; 13 bases are shared with TRBD2. V shed 8 bases, J shed 12 bases, and the junction held 9 bases outside the gene matches. The CDR3 runs to 14 residues. The germline CDR1 and CDR2 sequences are SNHLY and FYNNEI. The CDR3 spells CASQGLAGAGKLFF. CDR3 sequence (DNA): TGTGCCAGCCAAGGACTAGCGGGGGCAGGGAAGCTGTTTTTT.

The chain joins TRBV10-3 to TRBJ2-7; 8 bases match TRBD2. This CDR3 is built from 14 residues. CDR1 ENHRY and CDR2 SYGVKD come from the germline V gene. V lost 8 bases and J lost 2; bases outside the gene matches: 8. The CDR3 spells CAIGTSGDTYEQYF. The CDR3 coding sequence is TGTGCCATCGGGACTAGTGGCGATACCTACGAGCAGTACTTC.

This rearrangement joins TRBV27 to TRBJ1-2; D uncertain. The CDR3 is 13 amino acids. V was cut by 4 bases and J by 0 bases, with 6 bases left in between. The germline gives CDR1 MNHEY, CDR2 SMNVEV (reference sequence). The CDR3 region is CASSYTANYGYTF. DNA of the CDR3: TGTGCCAGCAGTTATACAGCTAACTATGGCTACACCTTC.

The chain carries TRBV27 and TRBJ1-4; D is possibly TRBD1 (5 bases). Germline CDR1 reads MNHEY; CDR2 reads SMNVEV (reference sequence). The CDR3 spans 15 residues. The ends were cut back, 5 bases at V and 0 bases at J, with 10 bases in the middle. The CDR3 bases are TGTGCCAGCAGTCCGACAGACTCAACTAATGAAAAACTGTTTTTT. This sequence encodes CASSPTDSTNEKLFF.

This chain links TRBV7-9 with TRBJ1-5, with 7 bases matching TRBD1. This CDR3 is 15 amino acids long. Germline CDR1 is SEHNR and CDR2 is FQNEAQ (reference sequence). The trim removed 4 bases at V and 5 bases at J, leaving 8 bases unmatched. The CDR3 here is CASSYSGTEDQPQHF. The CDR3 nucleotides read TGTGCCAGCAGCTACTCCGGGACAGAGGATCAGCCCCAGCATTTT.

There are a few counts of this clone. This sequence joins TRBV9 and TRBJ1-1, with 7 nucleotides matching TRBD1. The J segment lost 0 bases and the V segment lost 4 bases, leaving 6 bases of the junction unmatched. The CDR3 spans 15 residues. Germline V gene sequence: CDR1 SGDLS, CDR2 YYNGEE. CDR3 DNA: TGTGCCAGCAGCCCCCGAGGACAGGTGAACACTGAAGCTTTCTTT. Translated, it gives CASSPRGQVNTEAFF.

The chain is built from TRBV28 and TRBJ2-5; TRBD2 aligns across 7 bases. The trim removed 2 bases at V and 2 bases at J, leaving 5 bases unmatched. The CDR3 is made up of 15 amino acids. Germline CDR1 is MDHEN and CDR2 is SYDVKM. The CDR3 region is CASSLSGTQQETQYF. As DNA, the CDR3 is TGTGCCAGCAGTTTAAGCGGGACTCAACAAGAGACCCAGTACTTC.

This clone was counted a single time. The genes are TRBV5-1 and TRBJ1-1; possible D gene TRBD1, 5 bases. The CDR3 loop spans 15 amino acids. V gave up 5 bases and J gave up 0 bases, with 14 bases separating them. CDR1 SGHRS and CDR2 YFSETQ come from the germline V gene. In DNA, the CDR3 is TGCGCCAGCAGGCCCCAAGGGGTTATGAACACTGAAGCTTTCTTT. It specifies CASRPQGVMNTEAFF.

The rearrangement joins TRBV6-8 to TRBJ2-7, with a tentative D call TRBD1 (6 bases). Trimming left V 2 bases short and J 5 bases short, with 10 bases between. The germline gives CDR1 MNHGY, CDR2 SAAAGT. The CDR3 spans 13 residues. For the CDR3, the DNA is TGTGCCAGCAGTTACCAGGGGATCCACGAGCAGTACTTC. This encodes CASSYQGIHEQYF.

The chain recombines TRBV6-5 with TRBJ1-2; D is ambiguous. V lost 8 bases, J lost 0 bases, and 13 bases lay in between. Germline V gene sequence: CDR1 MNHEY, CDR2 SVGAGI. This CDR3 has 14 amino acids. CDR3 region: CASGSVQTNYGYTF. The CDR3 DNA reads as TGTGCCAGCGGTTCTGTACAAACTAACTATGGCTACACCTTC.

The V gene is TRBV15, the J gene TRBJ2-7; D is possibly TRBD1 (5 bases). Between the trimmed V and J ends, which lost 8 bases and 9 bases, there was a span of 14 bases. CDR1 and CDR2 from the germline V gene are LNHNV and YYDKDF (reference sequence). The CDR3 is 11 residues long. In DNA form, the CDR3 reads TGTGCCACCGGAACAGGAGCCGTGCAGTACTTC. Translating it yields CATGTGAVQYF.

This chain connects TRBV6-6 to TRBJ2-7; unclear D gene. The CDR3 runs 12 residues. Trimming pared 4 bases from V and 3 bases from J, leaving 7 bases between. Per germline, CDR1 MNHNY and CDR2 SVGAGI (reference sequence). The CDR3 bases are TGTGCCAGCAGTTTAGCATACTACGAGCAGTACTTC. It specifies CASSLAYYEQYF.

This sequence joins TRBV19 and TRBJ2-5; no firm D call. Per germline, CDR1 LNHDA and CDR2 SQIVND (reference sequence). The CDR3 consists of 13 residues. The ends were cut back, 6 bases at V and 5 bases at J, with 13 bases in the middle. CDR3 residues: CASSPVADETQYF. The CDR3 DNA reads TGTGCCAGTAGCCCTGTGGCGGATGAGACCCAGTACTTC.

This clone was seen only once. This chain connects TRBV4-1 to TRBJ2-5; TRBD2 matches 11 bases. In germline, CDR1 is MGHRA, CDR2 YSYEKL. J gave up 2 bases and V 1 base, and 6 bases lay outside the gene matches. The CDR3 contains 17 residues. The CDR3 spells CASSQVSSGGPQETQYF. As DNA, the CDR3 is TGCGCCAGCAGCCAAGTTTCTAGCGGGGGGCCTCAAGAGACCCAGTACTTC.

V is TRBV27 and J is TRBJ1-2; 8 nucleotides line up with TRBD1. Germline loops: CDR1 MNHEY, CDR2 SMNVEV (reference sequence). Losses at the gene ends were 5 bases for V and 8 bases for J; bases not matched to a gene: 16. This CDR3 comprises 16 residues. The CDR3 here is CASSGHIGRGHYGYTF. DNA of the CDR3: TGTGCCAGCAGTGGCCATATTGGCAGGGGGCATTACGGCTACACCTTC.